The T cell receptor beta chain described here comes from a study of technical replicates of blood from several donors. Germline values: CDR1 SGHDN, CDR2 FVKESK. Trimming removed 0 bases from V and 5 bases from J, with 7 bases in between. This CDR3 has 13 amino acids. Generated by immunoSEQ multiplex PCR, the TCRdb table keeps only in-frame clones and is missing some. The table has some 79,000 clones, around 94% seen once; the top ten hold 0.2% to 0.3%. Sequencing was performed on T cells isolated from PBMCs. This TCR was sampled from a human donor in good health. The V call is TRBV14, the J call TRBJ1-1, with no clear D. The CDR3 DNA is TGTGCCAGCAGCCAAGAATACTGGACTGAAGCTTTCTTT. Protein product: CASSQEYWTEAFF.